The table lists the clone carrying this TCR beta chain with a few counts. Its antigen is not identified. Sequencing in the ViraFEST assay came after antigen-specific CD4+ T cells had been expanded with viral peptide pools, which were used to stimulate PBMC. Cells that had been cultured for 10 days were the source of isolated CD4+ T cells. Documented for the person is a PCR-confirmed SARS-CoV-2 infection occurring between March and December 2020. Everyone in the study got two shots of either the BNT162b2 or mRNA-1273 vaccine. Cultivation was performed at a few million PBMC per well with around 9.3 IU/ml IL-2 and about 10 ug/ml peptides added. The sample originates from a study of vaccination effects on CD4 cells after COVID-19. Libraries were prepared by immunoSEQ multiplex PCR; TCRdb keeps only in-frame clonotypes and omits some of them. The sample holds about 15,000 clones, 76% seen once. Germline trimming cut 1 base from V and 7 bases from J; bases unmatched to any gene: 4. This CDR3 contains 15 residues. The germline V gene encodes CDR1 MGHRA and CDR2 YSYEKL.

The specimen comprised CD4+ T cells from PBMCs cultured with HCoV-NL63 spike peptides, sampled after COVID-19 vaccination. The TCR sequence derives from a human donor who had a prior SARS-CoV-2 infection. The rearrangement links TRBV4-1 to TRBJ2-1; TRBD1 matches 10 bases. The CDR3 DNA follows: TGCGCCAGCAGCCAAGGACAGGGGGCGTGGAATGAGCAGTTCTTC. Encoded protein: CASSQGQGAWNEQFF.